This TCR beta chain appears in the sequencing data of a study of identical twins' blood T cells. Study-level points and caveats: V gene usage reportedly matched far better within twin pairs than unrelated donors.

CDR3 length: 14 residues. V trimming: 3 bases; J trimming: 6 bases; junction bases outside the gene matches: 5. The germline CDR1 and CDR2 sequences are MNHEY and SMNVEV (reference sequence). TCR cDNA libraries were made from RNA using a previously described, modified protocol. Each TCR cDNA library carried sample-specific barcodes on both ends. From the 5' RACE reads, TCRdb called clonotypes with MiXCR, one entry per CDR3 protein. The sample includes fewer than 450,000 distinct CDR3 sequences, more than 25% of them seen just once. As for this clonotype: Its antigen is unidentified.

The donors were healthy female monozygous twins, three pairs in total. The clonotype comes from a woman between 18 and 50 years old in good health. The specimen sequenced was PBMCs. The gene calls are TRBV27 and TRBJ1-5, with 7 nucleotides matching TRBD1. The CDR3 sequence: CASSLRGPSQPQHF. The CDR3 region has the DNA TGTGCCAGCAGTTTGAGGGGGCCGAGTCAGCCCCAGCATTTT.